Sequencing of this TCR beta chain was carried out in a study of blood T cell repertoires in COVID-19. Under the authors' procedure: Counts of nucleated cells, estimated from reference gene primer amplification, were obtained. Sequenced by immunoSEQ multiplex PCR; TCRdb stores in-frame clones only, minus some. That table supplies the V and J calls and clone size; D and trimming were determined from the DNA. The data show some 30,000 clones, roughly 90% seen once. The sample comprised peripheral blood. The clonotype was recovered from a human donor with active COVID-19. The donor label of this sample is uncertain.

The CDR3 loop is CASSMASMTLYNEQFF. The CDR3 coding sequence is TGTGCCAGCAGTATGGCTAGCATGACCCTCTACAATGAGCAGTTCTTC. V and J are TRBV2 and TRBJ2-1, with TRBD2 as a possible D gene (5 bases). Trimming cost V 5 bases and J 3 bases, with 17 bases left between them. Looked up from germline, CDR1 is SNHLY and CDR2 is FYNNEI. The CDR3 totals 16 residues. Combining the CDR3 with reference TRBV2 and TRBJ2-1 gives the whole variable domain EPEVTQTPSHQVTQMGQEVILRCVPISNHLYFYWYRQILGQKVEFLVSFYNNEISEKSEIFDDQFSVERPDGSNFTLKIRSTKLEDSAMYFCASSMASMTLYNEQFFGPGTRLTVL.